What follows describes a single T cell receptor beta chain. Its target is not known. The data derive from a study of cytomegalovirus exposure and HLA in healthy donors. Study-wide points: An assumption of roughly uniform sequencing depth across donors underlay the presence/absence analyses. By a later analysis, the bulk of CMV-associated TCR beta chains appeared HLA-restricted.

V shed 4 bases, J shed 4 bases, and the junction held 5 bases outside the gene matches. CDR1 SGHRS and CDR2 YFSETQ come from the germline V gene. The CDR3 contains 15 residues. Amplification used 60 Vbeta primers and 13 Jbeta primers. The assay was immunoSEQ multiplex PCR, and TCRdb's table has in-frame clones only and misses some. The profile shows 120,000 or so clones, over 65% of them singletons. This clonotype was sampled from a man in his thirties or forties in good health and CMV-seronegative. The chain carries TRBV5-1 and TRBJ2-3; 11 nucleotides align to TRBD2. Sequencing was carried out using PBMCs. CDR3 bases: TGCGCCAGCAGCCTTAGCGGGGGGGCCCCAGATACGCAGTATTTT. Protein: CASSLSGGAPDTQYF. The entire variable domain, with the rest obtained from reference TRBV5-1 and TRBJ2-3, is as follows: KAGVTQTPRYLIKTRGQQVTLSCSPISGHRSVSWYQQTPGQGLQFLFEYFSETQRNKGNFPGRFSGRQFSNSRSEMNVSTLELGDSALYLCASSLSGGAPDTQYFGPGTRLTVL.